Shown below are 28 T cell receptor beta chains from a single sample sequenced in a study of T cells in Graves' hyperthyroidism and ophthalmopathy. Researchers took RNA transcripts and amplified the TCR beta CDR3 regions from them. TCR CDR3 regions were first amplified by RT-PCR with HTBI primers. TCRdb re-derived calls from the multiplex PCR reads in MiXCR, one entry per CDR3 protein. The data hold approximately 690,000 distinct CDR3 sequences, with 13% to 15% observed a single time. Sequenced material: blood. These receptors originate from a woman aged 50 to 60 with Graves' ophthalmopathy.

The rearrangement uses TRBV6-1 and TRBJ2-7, with TRBD2 matching over 15 bases. CDR1 MNHNS and CDR2 SASEGT come from the germline V gene. CDR3 length equals 17 residues. Trimming took 6 bases from V and 6 from J; bases not matched to a gene: 12. The CDR3 DNA reads TGTGCCAGCAGATCGGGACTAGCGGGAGGATTCGCCTGCGAGCAGTACTTC. Translating it yields CASRSGLAGGFACEQYF.

Concerning this clonotype: This could be a read error, since a much larger clone is one nucleotide away. The rearrangement links TRBV6-1 to TRBJ1-1, with unresolved D. The CDR3 spans 15 residues. Per the germline V gene, CDR1 is MNHNS and CDR2 is SASEGT. In nucleotides, the CDR3 is TGTGCCGGCAGTGAAGGAGGCCTAATGAACACTGAAGCTTTCTTT. Protein: CAGSEGGLMNTEAFF.

CDR3 residues: CASSLALAGAFYNEQFF. CDR3 DNA sequence: TGTGCCAGCAGTTTAGCACTAGCGGGAGCTTTCTACAATGAGCAGTTCTTC. This chain connects TRBV12-3 or TRBV12-4 to TRBJ2-1; 11 bases are a match to TRBD2. CDR3 length: 17 residues. Trimming removed 0 bases from V and 3 bases from J; junction bases left unmatched: 4.

Ten or more counts support this clonotype. The chain employs TRBV20-1 and TRBJ2-7; 7 bases fit TRBD1. V was pared by 3 bases and J by 7 bases, with 9 bases of the junction left unmatched. This CDR3 is built from 13 residues. Looked up from germline, CDR1 is DFQATT and CDR2 is SNEGSKA (reference sequence). Here the CDR3 reads CSASILQGREQYF. The CDR3 DNA sequence: TGCAGTGCTAGTATTTTACAGGGGCGAGAGCAGTACTTC.

This clonotype has at least ten counts. V gene TRBV28 combines with J gene TRBJ2-2; 10 bases agree with TRBD2. Germline V lookup: CDR1 MDHEN, CDR2 SYDVKM. Unmatched junction bases numbered 6, after V lost 5 bases and J lost 3 bases. The CDR3 sequence is 16 residues long. The CDR3 reads CASSPLAGVDTGELFF. The CDR3 bases are TGTGCCAGCAGTCCCCTAGCGGGAGTCGACACCGGGGAGCTGTTTTTT.

The table lists this clonotype with many counts. The gene calls are TRBV12-3 or TRBV12-4 and TRBJ1-1, with D unclear. Trimming pared 5 bases from V and 1 base from J, leaving 14 bases between. This CDR3 contains 15 residues. CDR3 sequence: CASSTRRTGNTEAFF. The CDR3 DNA is TGTGCCAGCAGTACACGGCGGACGGGGAACACTGAAGCTTTCTTT.

This clonotype was found many times. The chain uses TRBV18 and TRBJ1-3, with TRBD1 as a possible D gene (6 bases). Germline lookup yields CDR1 KGHSH and CDR2 LQKENI. The length of the CDR3 is 17 residues. V was shortened by 2 bases and J by 0 bases, with 14 bases between the two germline ends. The DNA for the CDR3 is TGTGCCAGCTCACCATTGATAGGACAGTCCTCTGGAAACACCATATATTTT. Its protein is CASSPLIGQSSGNTIYF.

The chain recombines TRBV19 with TRBJ2-1; TRBD2 aligns across 7 bases. With V trimmed by 4 bases and J by 3 bases, 12 bases remained unmatched. Per the germline V gene, CDR1 is LNHDA and CDR2 is SQIVND (reference sequence). CDR3 length: 17 amino acids. The CDR3 is CASSKRPAGSIYNEQFF. The CDR3 bases are TGTGCCAGTAGTAAGAGACCAGCGGGGAGCATCTACAATGAGCAGTTCTTC. The variable domain in full, completed from reference TRBV19 and TRBJ2-1, reads DGGITQSPKYLFRKEGQNVTLSCEQNLNHDAMYWYRQDPGQGLRLIYYSQIVNDFQKGDIAEGYSVSREKKESFPLTVTSAQKNPTAFYLCASSKRPAGSIYNEQFFGPGTRLTVL.

This clonotype was seen at least ten times. The gene calls are TRBV6-2 or TRBV6-3 and TRBJ1-2; D is uncertain. Trimming shortened V by 6 bases and J by 2 bases, and 10 bases separated the two germline ends. The CDR3 spans 13 residues. Germline values: CDR1 MNHEY, CDR2 SVGEGT. The chain's CDR3 is CASRIQRNYGYTF. The CDR3, as DNA: TGTGCCAGCAGGATTCAACGGAACTATGGCTACACCTTC.

The genes are TRBV19 and TRBJ1-6; D is possibly TRBD1 (5 bases). In germline, CDR1 is LNHDA, CDR2 SQIVND (reference sequence). V was pared by 4 bases and J by 7 bases, with 11 bases between. The CDR3 is made up of 14 amino acids. The DNA of the CDR3 is TGTGCCAGTAGTACCGGGACCAGAAATTCACCCCTCCACTTT. It specifies CASSTGTRNSPLHF.

This clonotype appeared many times. V is TRBV18 and J is TRBJ2-5; 7 nucleotides align to TRBD1. CDR1 is KGHSH, CDR2 LQKENI, per germline. V shed 1 base, J shed 2 bases, and the junction held 10 bases outside the gene matches. The CDR3 is 17 amino acids. CDR3 amino acids: CASSPLPTGWNQETQYF. For the CDR3, the DNA is TGTGCCAGCTCACCACTTCCGACAGGGTGGAATCAAGAGACCCAGTACTTC.

This clonotype was observed a handful of times. The chain is built from TRBV12-3 or TRBV12-4 and TRBJ1-6; D remains ambiguous. V dropped 3 bases and J dropped 8 bases, with 8 bases sitting between them. The CDR3 sequence is 13 residues long. The CDR3 protein is CASSFLGDSPLHF. CDR3 DNA sequence: TGTGCCAGCAGTTTCTTGGGTGATTCACCCCTCCACTTT.

This clonotype was counted between two and nine times. The chain uses TRBV6-1 and TRBJ1-2, with a possible D match to TRBD1 (5 bases). Germline V gene sequence: CDR1 MNHNS, CDR2 SASEGT. This CDR3 is 11 amino acids long. Trimming took off 6 bases at V and 8 bases at J, with 10 bases between the two ends. CDR3 sequence (DNA): TGTGCCAGCAGCCACGACAGAGGCTACACCTTC. This translates into CASSHDRGYTF.

This clonotype was recorded at least ten times. The chain links TRBV7-8 to TRBJ2-6; D remains unclear. The V gene lost 1 base and the J gene lost 0 bases, with 4 bases spanning the gap. This CDR3 comprises 15 residues. Per germline, CDR1 SGHVS and CDR2 FQNEAQ. CDR3 sequence reads: CASSLVVSGANVLTF. DNA for the CDR3: TGTGCCAGCAGCTTAGTAGTCTCTGGGGCCAACGTCCTGACTTTC.

This clonotype was seen a handful of times. This chain uses TRBV4-3 with TRBJ1-4; possibly TRBD1 for D (6 bases). This CDR3 spans 16 amino acids. Between the trimmed V and J ends, which lost 0 bases and 8 bases, there was a span of 16 bases. Germline V lookup: CDR1 LGHNA, CDR2 YSLEER. The CDR3 bases are TGCGCCAGCAGCCAAGACGGCCGGGGGGCGGAGGAAAAACTGTTTTTT. This codes for CASSQDGRGAEEKLFF.

This clonotype was detected ten times or more. CDR3 residues: CASSYSLALSGANVLTF. The CDR3 bases are TGCGCCAGCAGCTACTCCCTGGCTCTCTCTGGGGCCAACGTCCTGACTTTC. The chain uses TRBV5-1 and TRBJ2-6; no reliable D call. CDR1 is SGHRS and CDR2 is YFSETQ in the germline V gene. V lost 3 bases to trimming and J lost 0 bases, with 13 bases between them. The CDR3 length is 17 residues.

This clonotype was picked up many times. The J gene is TRBJ1-1, the V gene TRBV12-3 or TRBV12-4, with D maybe TRBD1 (5 bases). CDR3 length equals 14 residues. Deletions cut 5 bases from V and 7 bases from J, with 17 bases between. DNA of the CDR3: TGTGCCAGCAGTCCTGGACACTCAAGCATTGAAGCTTTCTTT. Its translation is CASSPGHSSIEAFF.

This clonotype has at least ten counts. This rearrangement joins TRBV6-7 to TRBJ2-1, with D perhaps matching TRBD2 (5 bases). TRBV6-7 is assigned to the ORF class and has an uncertain function. The length of the CDR3 is 16 residues. V was shortened by 2 bases and J by 4 bases, with 15 bases between the two germline ends. The CDR3 sequence: CASSYQRLQLYNEQFF. Written as DNA, the CDR3 is TGTGCCAGCAGTTACCAACGACTACAACTATACAATGAGCAGTTCTTC.

The chain joins TRBV7-9 to TRBJ2-7; 10 bases agree with TRBD2. The CDR3 covers 16 residues. Germline V gene sequence: CDR1 SEHNR, CDR2 FQNEAQ (reference sequence). V was pared by 1 base and J by 6 bases, with 9 bases of the junction left unmatched. CDR3 coding DNA: TGTGCCAGCAGCTTAGTGTTGGGACTAGCGATTTTCGAGCAGTACTTC. This gives the protein CASSLVLGLAIFEQYF.

The gene calls are TRBV18 and TRBJ1-1; D gene unclear. The CDR3 spans 15 residues. V was cut by 3 bases and J by 0 bases, with 11 bases left in between. The germline V gene has CDR1 KGHSH and CDR2 LQKENI. CDR3 DNA: TGTGCCAGCTCACCCTCTGGGGTCATGAACACTGAAGCTTTCTTT. It codes for CASSPSGVMNTEAFF.

The chain uses TRBV5-4 and TRBJ2-7, with 11 bases fitting TRBD2. Germline V CDR1 and CDR2: SGHNT, YYREEE (reference sequence). Germline trimming cut 4 bases from V and 0 bases from J; bases unmatched to any gene: 3. The CDR3 totals 15 residues. The CDR3 DNA follows: TGTGCCAGCAGCCTGGGACTAGCGGACTCCTACGAGCAGTACTTC. Translated, it gives CASSLGLADSYEQYF.

Comment on this clonotype: No conserved phenylalanine or tryptophan ends this CDR3, so it is likely a read error. V gene TRBV6-2 or TRBV6-3 combines with J gene TRBJ1-1; TRBD1 might be the D (6 bases). Germline assignment: CDR1 MNHEY and CDR2 SVGEGT. This CDR3 has 14 amino acids. The ends were cut back, 5 bases at V and 4 bases at J, with 14 bases in the middle. CDR3 protein: CASSDGGRPTEAFL. DNA for the CDR3: TGTGCCAGCAGTGACGGGGGGCGCCCCACTGAAGCTTTCCTT.

This clonotype was seen ten or more times. CDR3 loop: CASSPNIADYEQYF. In DNA, the CDR3 is TGTGCCAGCAGTCCAAACATAGCGGACTACGAGCAGTACTTC. V and J are TRBV6-1 and TRBJ2-7; tentative D call: TRBD2 (6 bases). CDR3 size: 14 residues. Trimming stripped 5 bases from V and 3 bases from J, with 14 bases between. Germline CDR1 reads MNHNS; CDR2 reads SASEGT.

This clonotype was seen ten or more times. The chain links TRBV28 to TRBJ1-2; tentative D call: TRBD1 (5 bases). The germline gives CDR1 MDHEN, CDR2 SYDVKM. The CDR3 is 12 amino acids. The germline V and J ends were trimmed by 7 bases and 8 bases, with 14 bases remaining between them. The CDR3 region is CASTSGARGYTF. The CDR3 DNA sequence: TGTGCCAGCACCTCCGGGGCACGCGGCTACACCTTC.

This clonotype turned up a few times. V gene TRBV19 combines with J gene TRBJ2-4; 7 positions agree with TRBD2. After removal of 7 bases from V and 0 bases from J, the junction contained 6 bases not matched to a gene. CDR3 size: 15 residues. Germline V gene data show CDR1 as LNHDA and CDR2 as SQIVND (reference sequence). This CDR3 is CASTGTIGAKNIQYF. The CDR3 nucleotides read TGTGCCAGTACAGGGACTATCGGAGCCAAAAACATTCAGTACTTC.

At least ten counts were recorded for this clonotype. V is TRBV6-5 and J is TRBJ1-2; 7 bases agree with TRBD1. CDR1 and CDR2 (germline): MNHEY, SVGAGI. There are 14 residues in the CDR3. The V gene end was trimmed by 0 bases and the J gene end by 4 bases; junction bases not matched to a gene: 2. CDR3 nucleotides: TGTGCCAGCAGTTACTCGCAGGGGGTCTATGGCTACACCTTC. This gives the protein CASSYSQGVYGYTF.

This clonotype has a handful of counts. CDR3 bases: TGTGCCAGCGCCAGAATTGGGACAGGATGGGGACAGAACACTGAAGCTTTCTTT. Protein sequence: CASARIGTGWGQNTEAFF. The V call is TRBV27, the J call TRBJ1-1; 8 nucleotides line up with TRBD1. J was trimmed by 1 base and V by 8 bases; bases with no gene match: 18. This CDR3 region has 18 residues. Germline assignment: CDR1 MNHEY and CDR2 SMNVEV (reference sequence).

The J gene is TRBJ1-4, the V gene TRBV27; D is ambiguous. This CDR3 comprises 15 residues. The germline V gene has CDR1 MNHEY and CDR2 SMNVEV (reference sequence). V shed 4 bases and J shed 3 bases, with 12 bases lying between them. The CDR3 DNA reads as TGTGCCAGCAGTTCACTTAAGGCGGCTAATGAAAAACTGTTTTTT. This sequence encodes CASSSLKAANEKLFF.